This T cell receptor (beta chain) comes out of a study of radiotherapy plus CTLA-4 blockade in lung cancer. Study observations and caveats: Following radiotherapy plus ipilimumab, tumor-derived TCR clones expanded in the blood.

Method: immunoSEQ multiplex PCR; TCRdb's copy keeps in-frame clones and lacks some. Among 130,000 or so clones, approximately 90% were seen once, and the ten largest hold 5.5% to 8.5%. This CDR3 region has 18 residues. V dropped 1 base and J dropped 1; count of bases not matched to a gene: 9. Germline V gives CDR1 SGHRS, CDR2 YFSETQ. As for this clone: The antigen is not known.

The starting material was peripheral blood, obtained from a patient treated with radiotherapy plus ipilimumab. This receptor was identified in a human donor with non-small cell lung cancer that progressed on radiotherapy plus ipilimumab. The gene calls are TRBV5-1 and TRBJ2-5, with 11 bases that match TRBD2. This CDR3 reads CASSLSVLAGGAQETQYF. The CDR3 DNA reads as TGCGCCAGCAGCTTGTCAGTCCTAGCGGGAGGTGCCCAAGAGACCCAGTACTTC.